This T cell receptor beta chain is from a study of graft-versus-host responses after intestinal transplantation. As for the study in general: Recipients underwent multivisceral, liver-intestinal, or isolated intestinal transplants. After anti-thymocyte globulin induction, recipients took tacrolimus and steroids for 3 to 4 years.

Libraries were prepared by immunoSEQ multiplex PCR; TCRdb keeps only in-frame clonotypes and omits some of them. This table has tens of thousands of clones, approximately 92% appearing once. Germline CDR1 is SGHNT and CDR2 is YENEEA. V lost 4 bases, J lost 5 bases, and 10 bases stayed unmatched. This CDR3 region has 15 residues. This clone was found once. Its cognate antigen is unknown. Study-level findings and limits: Peak GvH clone levels in circulation were associated with early post-transplant HvG declines. The presence of high graft-versus-host to host-versus-graft clonal ratios in allografts characterized patients with graft-donor T cell macrochimerism.

The chain uses TRBV11-3 and TRBJ2-7, with 8 bases matching TRBD2. This receptor was obtained from a human donor who received an intestinal transplant. The specimen was unstimulated CD8+ T cells sorted from spleen or lymph node cells, collected before intestinal transplant. The CDR3 bases are TGTGCCAGCAGCTCCCTTGATGGCGGGAGGAACGAGCAGTACTTC. It translates to CASSSLDGGRNEQYF.